This is a list of T cell receptor beta chains from one sample in a study of T cell changes during pregnancy in multiple sclerosis. Generated by immunoSEQ multiplex PCR, the TCRdb table keeps only in-frame clones and is missing some. In the table there are some 74,000 clones, around nine tenths of which are singletons. The sample consisted of peripheral blood, taken after pregnancy. The receptors originated from a female donor in good health, enrolled as a control in a pregnancy study. The CDR3 runs from the conserved cysteine through the conserved F or W. Each record gives: clone size, D gene, V gene, J gene, CDR3 DNA, CDR3 protein. The D gene is left open where the match is weak. Size is stated for part of the rows, as once, few or many counts, or as a class when the clone is expanded.

clone_size: .
d_call: .
v_call: TRBV2
j_call: TRBJ1-5
cdr3_nt: TGTGCCAGCAGTGAAGCGGCCGGGGGGCAGCCCCAGCATTTT
cdr3_aa: CASSEAAGGQPQHF

clone_size: .
d_call: TRBD1
v_call: TRBV7-9
j_call: TRBJ1-1
cdr3_nt: TGTGCCAGCAGCTACAGGGGTGGGACTGAAGCTTTCTTT
cdr3_aa: CASSYRGGTEAFF

clone_size: .
d_call: .
v_call: TRBV29-1
j_call: TRBJ1-2
cdr3_nt: TGCAGCGCTGCGGAACTTAATTCATATGGCTACACCTTC
cdr3_aa: CSAAELNSYGYTF

clone_size: .
d_call: TRBD2
v_call: TRBV11-2
j_call: TRBJ2-5
cdr3_nt: TGTGCCAGCAGCTTATCAACGGGGGGTGGGGAGACCCAGTACTTC
cdr3_aa: CASSLSTGGGETQYF

clone_size: .
d_call: TRBD1
v_call: TRBV7-9
j_call: TRBJ2-2
cdr3_nt: TGTGCCAGCCGAGCCAAGATGGGACAGGGGGCTTCGGACGGGGAGCTGTTTTTT
cdr3_aa: CASRAKMGQGASDGELFF

clone_size: .
d_call: .
v_call: TRBV2
j_call: TRBJ1-1
cdr3_nt: TGTGCCAGCAGGGGGGGGGTTGCGACTTTCTTT
cdr3_aa: CASRGGVATFF

clone_size: .
d_call: .
v_call: TRBV28
j_call: TRBJ1-4
cdr3_nt: TGTGCCAGCGTATTGGCAGGGGCAGCAACTAATGAAAAACTGTTTTTT
cdr3_aa: CASVLAGAATNEKLFF

clone_size: .
d_call: TRBD2
v_call: TRBV13
j_call: TRBJ2-3
cdr3_nt: TGTGCCAGCAGCCCAGGGACTAGCGGTCCTATGAGGACAGATACGCAGTATTTT
cdr3_aa: CASSPGTSGPMRTDTQYF

clone_size: .
d_call: .
v_call: TRBV7-8
j_call: TRBJ2-1
cdr3_nt: TGTGCCAGCAGCTTATCGGGACACTCCTACAATGAGCAGTTCTTC
cdr3_aa: CASSLSGHSYNEQFF

clone_size: .
d_call: .
v_call: TRBV5-5
j_call: TRBJ2-7
cdr3_nt: TGTGCCAGCAGCTCTCCCAGTCTTGACGAGCAGTACTTC
cdr3_aa: CASSSPSLDEQYF

clone_size: .
d_call: .
v_call: TRBV7-9
j_call: TRBJ2-5
cdr3_nt: TGTGCCAGCAGCCCCAGGGGACGAGAGACCCAGTACTTC
cdr3_aa: CASSPRGRETQYF

clone_size: .
d_call: TRBD1
v_call: TRBV5-6
j_call: TRBJ1-6
cdr3_nt: TGTGCCAGTCGGGACAGGGTCAGTGCTAATTCACCCCTCCACTTT
cdr3_aa: CASRDRVSANSPLHF

clone_size: .
d_call: TRBD1
v_call: TRBV6-6
j_call: TRBJ1-4
cdr3_nt: TGTGCCAGCAGGGTCGGGACAGGAAATGAAAAACTGTTTTTT
cdr3_aa: CASRVGTGNEKLFF

clone_size: .
d_call: .
v_call: TRBV10-1
j_call: TRBJ2-3
cdr3_nt: TGCGCCAGCAGTGAGTCGAGGGCCTTCCAAACAGATACGCAGTATTTT
cdr3_aa: CASSESRAFQTDTQYF

clone_size: .
d_call: TRBD2
v_call: TRBV29-1
j_call: TRBJ2-1
cdr3_nt: TGCAGCGGAGGGACTATGGGTGCTGAGCAGTTCTTC
cdr3_aa: CSGGTMGAEQFF

clone_size: .
d_call: TRBD2
v_call: TRBV13
j_call: TRBJ2-7
cdr3_nt: TGTGCCAGCGGCCAAGCGGGGACTGAGCAGTACTTC
cdr3_aa: CASGQAGTEQYF

clone_size: once
d_call: TRBD1
v_call: TRBV7-9
j_call: TRBJ1-4
cdr3_nt: TGTGCCAGCAGCTTAGGGACAGGGGGTTCGACTAATGAAAAACTGTTTTTT
cdr3_aa: CASSLGTGGSTNEKLFF

clone_size: .
d_call: TRBD2
v_call: TRBV19
j_call: TRBJ2-7
cdr3_nt: TGTGCCAGTAGGCTAGCGGGAGCGGTTCTGGGCGAGCAGTACTTC
cdr3_aa: CASRLAGAVLGEQYF

clone_size: once
d_call: .
v_call: TRBV5-4
j_call: TRBJ2-3
cdr3_nt: TGTGCCAGCAGCTTTAGCGGACCCACAGATACGCAGTATTTT
cdr3_aa: CASSFSGPTDTQYF